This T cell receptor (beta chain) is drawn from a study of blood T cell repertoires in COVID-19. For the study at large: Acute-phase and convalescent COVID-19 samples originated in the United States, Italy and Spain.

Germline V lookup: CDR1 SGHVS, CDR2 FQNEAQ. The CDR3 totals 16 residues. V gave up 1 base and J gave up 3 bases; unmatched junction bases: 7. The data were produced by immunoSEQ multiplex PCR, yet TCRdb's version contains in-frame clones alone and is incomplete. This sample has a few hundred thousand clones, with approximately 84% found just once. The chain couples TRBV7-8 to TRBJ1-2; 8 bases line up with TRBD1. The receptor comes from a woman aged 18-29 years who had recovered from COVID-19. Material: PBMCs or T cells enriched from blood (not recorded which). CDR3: CASSLGRTGRDYGYTF. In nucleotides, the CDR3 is TGTGCCAGCAGCTTAGGACGGACAGGGAGGGACTATGGCTACACCTTC.